This entry is about one T cell receptor (beta chain). The sample belongs to a study of radiation and T cells in renal cell carcinoma. Time point here: baseline pretreatment blood. Treatment described: 15 Gy SBRT to primary tumor, nephrectomy 4 weeks later. TCRdb's copy holds only in-frame clones and misses some; the assay was immunoSEQ multiplex PCR. The profile shows 100,000 to 150,000 clones, roughly 80% of them singletons. This CDR3 is built from 16 residues. Germline assignment: CDR1 SGHRS and CDR2 YFSETQ. The V gene lost 1 base and the J gene lost 0 bases, with 11 bases spanning the gap. This sample comprised blood, obtained from a patient whose treatment included radiotherapy and nephrectomy. The V and J genes are TRBV5-1 and TRBJ1-3; D ambiguous. The receptor comes from a woman aged 55-70 years with renal cell carcinoma. The CDR3 DNA follows: TGCGCCAGCAGCTTGCTAGGTCCGAGCTCTGGAAACACCATATATTTT. Translated: CASSLLGPSSGNTIYF.